The present T cell receptor (beta chain) was sequenced within a study of cytomegalovirus exposure and HLA in healthy donors. Broader study findings: Per a later analysis, about 17,000 TCR beta sequences showed association with HLA alleles at 0.05 false discovery rate. Some V segments, including TRBV6-2 and TRBV6-3, were excluded as indistinguishable. A likely sequencing artifact accounted for one observed cluster of highly shared sequence variants. Later analysis suggested links between common viral pathogens and several top significant clusters.

There are a few counts of this clone. Its antigen is undetermined. The PCR ran on 60 Vbeta and 13 Jbeta primers. This table comes from immunoSEQ multiplex PCR, and its TCRdb copy is limited to in-frame clones, with some not included. This repertoire shows under 150,000 clones, over 60% found once; its top ten account for less than 1.5%. CDR3 length equals 13 residues. V trimming: 5 bases; J trimming: 7 bases; junction bases outside the gene matches: 5. Germline values: CDR1 MNHEY, CDR2 SVGAGI. Specimen: PBMCs. The clonotype was recovered from a male donor in good health and CMV-seropositive. The rearrangement uses TRBV6-5 and TRBJ1-5, with 7 bases identical to TRBD1. Here the CDR3 DNA reads TGTGCCAGCAGTCACAGGGGAAAACAGCCCCAGCATTTT. Its protein product is CASSHRGKQPQHF.